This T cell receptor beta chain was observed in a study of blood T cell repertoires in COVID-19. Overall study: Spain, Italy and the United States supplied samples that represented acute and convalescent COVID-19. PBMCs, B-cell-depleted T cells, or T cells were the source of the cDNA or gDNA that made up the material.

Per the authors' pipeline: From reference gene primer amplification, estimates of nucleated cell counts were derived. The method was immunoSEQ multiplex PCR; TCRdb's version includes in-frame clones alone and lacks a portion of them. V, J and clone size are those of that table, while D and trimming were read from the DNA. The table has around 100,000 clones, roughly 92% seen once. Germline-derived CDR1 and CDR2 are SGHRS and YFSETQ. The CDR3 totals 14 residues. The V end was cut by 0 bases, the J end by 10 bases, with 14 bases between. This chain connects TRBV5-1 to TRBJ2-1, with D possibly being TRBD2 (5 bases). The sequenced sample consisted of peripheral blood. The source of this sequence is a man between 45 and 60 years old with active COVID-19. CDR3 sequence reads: CASSLDGKPGEQFF. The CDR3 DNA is TGCGCCAGCAGCTTGGACGGGAAACCGGGAGAGCAGTTCTTC.